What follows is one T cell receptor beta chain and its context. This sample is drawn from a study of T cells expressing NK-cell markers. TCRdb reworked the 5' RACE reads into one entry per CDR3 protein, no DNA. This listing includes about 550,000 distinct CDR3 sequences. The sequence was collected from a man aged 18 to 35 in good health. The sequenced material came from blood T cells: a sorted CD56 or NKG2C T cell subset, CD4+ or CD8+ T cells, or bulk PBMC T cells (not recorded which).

This chain's CDR3 is CASTPSVGAPFSGANVLTF. The chain has TRBV12-3 or TRBV12-4 and TRBJ2-6; no DNA is available, so the TRBD1 call from TCRdb remains unchecked. This CDR3 has 19 amino acids.